This is a list of T cell receptor beta chains from one sample in a study of OX40 agonist ivuxolimab in advanced cancers. The table came from immunoSEQ multiplex PCR; TCRdb's copy has only in-frame clones and leaves some out. Among 50,000 or so clones listed, approximately 86% were seen once. This specimen consisted of CD4+ or CD8+ T cells sorted from blood, obtained in a trial of the OX40 agonist ivuxolimab. The receptors shown here come from an adult with an advanced solid tumor such as melanoma, head and neck, liver or kidney cancer. The CDR3 runs from the conserved cysteine through the conserved F or W. A D gene is named only where the DNA matches it firmly. Rows give clone size only sometimes, using once, few, many, or a class for an expanded clone.

D,J,V,size,DNA,CDR3
.,TRBJ2-5,TRBV11-2,.,TGTGCCAGCAGCTCCGGGGCGACGGGAGAGACCCAGTACTTC,CASSSGATGETQYF
TRBD1,TRBJ1-6,TRBV18,.,TGTGCCAGCCAGCCCGGGACAGGGAATTCACCCCTCCACTTT,CASQPGTGNSPLHF
TRBD2,TRBJ2-7,TRBV6-1,.,TGTGCCAGCAGTGAATTTGGAAGCGGGGGGTATCCTGAAAAGTACTTC,CASSEFGSGGYPEKYF
.,TRBJ2-1,TRBV19,.,TGTGCCAGTAGTATAAGTCCAGAGCTTGTGAATGAGCAGTTCTTC,CASSISPELVNEQFF
TRBD2,TRBJ2-5,TRBV2,.,TGTGCCAGCAGTGCTTCCGGGACTACCACAGAGACCCAGTACTTC,CASSASGTTTETQYF
.,TRBJ2-3,TRBV19,.,TGTGCCAGTAGTATTCAGGGTCTGGATACGCAGTATTTT,CASSIQGLDTQYF
.,TRBJ1-1,TRBV5-6,.,TGTGCCAGCAGCTTGGGAGGATATCCGGACTACACTGAAGCTTTCTTT,CASSLGGYPDYTEAFF
.,TRBJ1-5,TRBV28,.,TGTGCCAGCAGTTTAGTGGGCAGCCCCATCAATCAGCCCCAGCATTTT,CASSLVGSPINQPQHF
TRBD2,TRBJ2-3,TRBV18,.,TGTGCCAGCTCACAGACTAGCGGGAGTGTGGCAGATACGCAGTATTTT,CASSQTSGSVADTQYF
.,TRBJ2-3,TRBV16,.,TGTGCCAGCAGCCCACAGGTTGGGTACACAGATACGCAGTATTTT,CASSPQVGYTDTQYF
.,TRBJ1-1,TRBV30,few,TGTGCCTGGACTCCGGGTCATCTGAACACTGAAGCTTTCTTT,CAWTPGHLNTEAFF
.,TRBJ2-3,TRBV7-8,.,TGTGCCAGCAGCTTATGGGACCACACAGATACGCAGTATTTT,CASSLWDHTDTQYF
.,TRBJ1-4,TRBV5-1,few,TGCGCCAGCAGCTTGGGACAGCTCGCGGGAGAAAAACTGTTTTTT,CASSLGQLAGEKLFF
.,TRBJ1-2,TRBV7-9,.,TGTGCCAGCAGCTTAGAGGCGATTGGCTACACCTTC,CASSLEAIGYTF
.,TRBJ1-1,TRBV5-1,few,TGCGCCAGCAGCTTAAGGGACCGTCGGAACACTGAAGCTTTCTTT,CASSLRDRRNTEAFF
TRBD1,TRBJ1-3,TRBV7-2,.,TGTGCCAGCCAGGGACAGGGACCTGGAAACACCATATATTTT,CASQGQGPGNTIYF
.,TRBJ2-5,TRBV7-8,.,TGTGCCAGCAGCGCCGACAGAAGAGAGACCCAGTACTTC,CASSADRRETQYF
.,TRBJ1-3,TRBV23-1,.,TGCGCCAGCAGTCTGGCCTTCCAGGGAAACACCATATATTTT,CASSLAFQGNTIYF
TRBD2,TRBJ2-6,TRBV19,.,TGTGCCAGTAGCCCTAGCGGGAGTTATTCTGGGGCCAACGTCCTGACTTTC,CASSPSGSYSGANVLTF
.,TRBJ2-5,TRBV7-6,.,TGTGCCAGCAGCTTAGCAGGGTCACCGAAGGAGACCCAGTACTTC,CASSLAGSPKETQYF
TRBD1,TRBJ1-6,TRBV5-6,.,TGTGCCAGCAGCTGGGGGGACAGGGGTACGTCACCCCTCCACTTT,CASSWGDRGTSPLHF
.,TRBJ2-1,TRBV15,.,TGTGCCACCAGCAGAGAGTGGAACAGGGCTTACAATGAGCAGTTCTTC,CATSREWNRAYNEQFF
.,TRBJ2-7,TRBV28,.,TGTGCCAGCTCCGACATGACGGTGACGGACTACGAGCAGTACTTC,CASSDMTVTDYEQYF
TRBD2,TRBJ2-1,TRBV7-2,.,TGTGCCAGCAGCTCCCGGTCTAGCGGGGGGAGGAGCCCCTACAATGAGCAGTTCTTC,CASSSRSSGGRSPYNEQFF
TRBD1,TRBJ2-7,TRBV4-1,.,TGCGCCAGCAGCCAACTCCGTCAGGACAGGGGGCCTTTAATAAGCTACGAGCAGTACTTC,CASSQLRQDRGPLISYEQYF
TRBD2,TRBJ2-1,TRBV4-1,.,TGCGCCAGCACAAGGGACCAAGCGGGAAGCAATGAGCAGTTCTTC,CASTRDQAGSNEQFF
.,TRBJ2-7,TRBV11-2,.,TGTGCCAGCAGCTCCTCCAGGGGGGCGCGGGAGCAGTACTTC,CASSSSRGAREQYF
.,TRBJ1-1,TRBV10-3,few,TGTGCCATCAGTCAAATAGCGGACACTGAAGCTTTCTTT,CAISQIADTEAFF
.,TRBJ2-7,TRBV6-6,.,TGTGCCAGCAGTTTGGGAGCCGAGGGCGAGCAGTACTTC,CASSLGAEGEQYF
TRBD2,TRBJ2-3,TRBV7-9,.,TGTGCCAGCAGCTTAGAAGGCGGGAGAGCAGATACGCAGTATTTT,CASSLEGGRADTQYF
TRBD2,TRBJ2-7,TRBV7-2,.,TGTGCCAGCAGCTCCCCGGGACTAGCGGGCTTTGTCAAGCAGTACTTC,CASSSPGLAGFVKQYF
TRBD2,TRBJ2-3,TRBV19,.,TGTGCCAGTAGTAAAACGACTAGCGGGATGGAAAATACGCAGTATTTT,CASSKTTSGMENTQYF
TRBD2,TRBJ2-5,TRBV11-2,.,TGTGCCAGCAGCCCCATCACTTTAGCAGCGGGAGTGGAGACCCAGTACTTC,CASSPITLAAGVETQYF